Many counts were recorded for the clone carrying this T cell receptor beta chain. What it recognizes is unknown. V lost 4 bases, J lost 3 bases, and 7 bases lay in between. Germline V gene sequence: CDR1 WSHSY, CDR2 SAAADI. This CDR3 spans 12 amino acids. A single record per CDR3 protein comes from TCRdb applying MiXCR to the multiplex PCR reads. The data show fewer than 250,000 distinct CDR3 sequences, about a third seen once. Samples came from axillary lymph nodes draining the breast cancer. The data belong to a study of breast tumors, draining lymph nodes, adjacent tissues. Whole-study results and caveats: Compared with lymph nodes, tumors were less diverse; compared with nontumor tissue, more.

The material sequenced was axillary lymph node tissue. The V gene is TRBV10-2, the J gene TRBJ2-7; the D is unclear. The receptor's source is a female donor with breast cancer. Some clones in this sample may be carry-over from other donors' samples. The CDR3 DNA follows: TGCGCCAGCAGTGTTCGTGGCTACGAGCAGTACTTC. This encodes CASSVRGYEQYF.